These T cell receptor beta chains were read from a single sample in a study of cytomegalovirus exposure and HLA in healthy donors. Only in-frame clones appear in the TCRdb table, and some are missing; sequencing was by immunoSEQ multiplex PCR. The sample has approximately 150,000 clones, 60% to 85% seen once. The specimen was PBMCs. These receptors came from a woman in her thirties or forties in good health and CMV-seropositive. Both conserved end residues are part of each CDR3. Each record gives: clone size, D gene, J gene, V gene, CDR3 DNA, CDR3 protein. A D gene is named only where the DNA matches it firmly. Where a row states a size, it is once, few, many or the class of an expanded clone; other rows omit it.

abundance: .
d_gene: .
j_gene: TRBJ1-1
v_gene: TRBV6-1
CDR3nt: TGTGCCAGCACCTCGGGGGGGGCCGGCACTGAAGCTTTCTTT
CDR3aa: CASTSGGAGTEAFF

abundance: few
d_gene: .
j_gene: TRBJ1-1
v_gene: TRBV11-2
CDR3nt: TGTGCCAGCAGCGAGGTCTGGGTAGGGGCTGAAGCTTTCTTT
CDR3aa: CASSEVWVGAEAFF

abundance: .
d_gene: .
j_gene: TRBJ1-1
v_gene: TRBV11-1
CDR3nt: TGTGCCAGCAGCTCACCTCCGGGACAAAGGAACACTGAAGCTTTCTTT
CDR3aa: CASSSPPGQRNTEAFF

abundance: .
d_gene: .
j_gene: TRBJ2-7
v_gene: TRBV7-2
CDR3nt: TGTGCCAGCAGCTTTGCCGGGGATTACGAGCAGTACTTC
CDR3aa: CASSFAGDYEQYF

abundance: once
d_gene: TRBD2
j_gene: TRBJ2-4
v_gene: TRBV28
CDR3nt: TGTGCCAGCAGCCATCCTAGCGGGGGGGCCGGGGGTTACATTCAGTACTTC
CDR3aa: CASSHPSGGAGGYIQYF

abundance: once
d_gene: TRBD2
j_gene: TRBJ2-3
v_gene: TRBV10-3
CDR3nt: TGTGCCATCAGTCGGCCTAGCGGGCGAAGCACAGATACGCAGTATTTT
CDR3aa: CAISRPSGRSTDTQYF

abundance: few
d_gene: TRBD2
j_gene: TRBJ2-1
v_gene: TRBV2
CDR3nt: TGTGCCAGCAGTGAAGCCCGTAGAATAGCGGGGAATGAGCAGTTCTTC
CDR3aa: CASSEARRIAGNEQFF

abundance: .
d_gene: .
j_gene: TRBJ2-2
v_gene: TRBV11-2
CDR3nt: TGTGCCAGCAGCTTGGGGCTCTCAGAAACCGGGGAGCTGTTTTTT
CDR3aa: CASSLGLSETGELFF

abundance: .
d_gene: TRBD1
j_gene: TRBJ1-1
v_gene: TRBV30
CDR3nt: TGTGCCTGGAGTGTGGACAGGACGGTACCTGAAGCTTTCTTT
CDR3aa: CAWSVDRTVPEAFF

abundance: .
d_gene: TRBD2
j_gene: TRBJ2-2
v_gene: TRBV10-2
CDR3nt: TGCGCCAGCAGCGCCGGGACTAGCGTCGCCGGGGAGCTGTTTTTT
CDR3aa: CASSAGTSVAGELFF

abundance: .
d_gene: .
j_gene: TRBJ1-6
v_gene: TRBV7-8
CDR3nt: TGTGCCAGCAGCTTAGTCGGGGGGAATTCACCCCTCCACTTT
CDR3aa: CASSLVGGNSPLHF

abundance: .
d_gene: TRBD1
j_gene: TRBJ2-3
v_gene: TRBV7-2
CDR3nt: TGTGCCAGCAGCTTAGTGGGACAGGGGTTCACAGATACGCAGTATTTT
CDR3aa: CASSLVGQGFTDTQYF

abundance: .
d_gene: TRBD2
j_gene: TRBJ2-1
v_gene: TRBV10-1
CDR3nt: TGCGCCAGCAGCGAGTTGGGACTAGCGGGACGCAATGAGCAGTTCTTC
CDR3aa: CASSELGLAGRNEQFF

abundance: .
d_gene: TRBD2
j_gene: TRBJ2-2
v_gene: TRBV11-2
CDR3nt: TGTGCCAGCAGCCCGATAGCGGGGCACACCGGGGAGCTGTTTTTT
CDR3aa: CASSPIAGHTGELFF

abundance: .
d_gene: .
j_gene: TRBJ1-2
v_gene: TRBV30
CDR3nt: TGTGCCTGGAGTGTATACGGAGAGGTCGGCTACACCTTC
CDR3aa: CAWSVYGEVGYTF

abundance: .
d_gene: .
j_gene: TRBJ2-7
v_gene: TRBV15
CDR3nt: TGTGCCACCAGCAGAGGTAGCGGGACAGGGACCTACGAGCAGTACTTC
CDR3aa: CATSRGSGTGTYEQYF

abundance: .
d_gene: TRBD1
j_gene: TRBJ2-7
v_gene: TRBV7-2
CDR3nt: TGTGCCAGCAGCAAGACAGGGGTCTACGAGCAGTACTTC
CDR3aa: CASSKTGVYEQYF

abundance: .
d_gene: TRBD2
j_gene: TRBJ2-5
v_gene: TRBV6-6
CDR3nt: TGTGCCAGCAGTTATCTAGCGGGGAGGGAGACCCAGTACTTC
CDR3aa: CASSYLAGRETQYF

abundance: once
d_gene: TRBD2
j_gene: TRBJ2-7
v_gene: TRBV7-2
CDR3nt: TGTGCCAGCAGCCCTCGGGTTAGCGGGACGACGAGCTCCTACGAGCAGTACTTC
CDR3aa: CASSPRVSGTTSSYEQYF

abundance: .
d_gene: .
j_gene: TRBJ2-7
v_gene: TRBV5-6
CDR3nt: TGTGCCAGCAGCTTGCGGGGAACCTACGAGCAGTACTTC
CDR3aa: CASSLRGTYEQYF

abundance: .
d_gene: .
j_gene: TRBJ2-1
v_gene: TRBV4-2
CDR3nt: TGTGCCAGCAGCCAATTCGCTGGCCGAGGCAATGAGCAGTTCTTC
CDR3aa: CASSQFAGRGNEQFF

abundance: .
d_gene: .
j_gene: TRBJ1-1
v_gene: TRBV30
CDR3nt: TGTGCCTGGAGATTTCAGGGGAACACTGAAGCTTTCTTT
CDR3aa: CAWRFQGNTEAFF

abundance: .
d_gene: TRBD1
j_gene: TRBJ2-3
v_gene: TRBV15
CDR3nt: TGTGCCACCAGCACTGACAGGGTGGCTGATACGCAGTATTTT
CDR3aa: CATSTDRVADTQYF

abundance: .
d_gene: .
j_gene: TRBJ1-1
v_gene: TRBV20-1
CDR3nt: TGCAGTGCTAGAGTAAATACTGAAGCTTTCTTT
CDR3aa: CSARVNTEAFF

abundance: .
d_gene: TRBD2
j_gene: TRBJ2-1
v_gene: TRBV4-3
CDR3nt: TGCGCCAGCAGCCAAGATAATAGCGGGGGTCTCAATGAGCAGTTCTTC
CDR3aa: CASSQDNSGGLNEQFF

abundance: once
d_gene: TRBD1
j_gene: TRBJ2-3
v_gene: TRBV30
CDR3nt: TGTGCCTGGACCGCGGACAGGGTGGGAGATACGCAGTATTTT
CDR3aa: CAWTADRVGDTQYF

abundance: few
d_gene: .
j_gene: TRBJ1-1
v_gene: TRBV4-2
CDR3nt: TGTGCCAGCAGCCAAGAAATGTTGAGGAACACTGAAGCTTTCTTT
CDR3aa: CASSQEMLRNTEAFF

abundance: .
d_gene: .
j_gene: TRBJ1-1
v_gene: TRBV7-8
CDR3nt: TGTGCCAGCAGCTTAGCAGAACTAGGGCTGTGGGTGAACACTGAAGCTTTCTTT
CDR3aa: CASSLAELGLWVNTEAFF

abundance: .
d_gene: .
j_gene: TRBJ2-2
v_gene: TRBV5-6
CDR3nt: TGTGCCAGCAGCTTACTGCGAGGGGAGCTGTTTTTT
CDR3aa: CASSLLRGELFF

abundance: .
d_gene: TRBD1
j_gene: TRBJ2-5
v_gene: TRBV19
CDR3nt: TGTGCCAGTAGTCCCCGGACAGGGGGATTCCAAGAGACCCAGTACTTC
CDR3aa: CASSPRTGGFQETQYF

abundance: .
d_gene: .
j_gene: TRBJ1-2
v_gene: TRBV2
CDR3nt: TGTGCCAGCAGTGAGAATCTGCTGGTGGGCGGGGGTTTTTATGGCTACACCTTC
CDR3aa: CASSENLLVGGGFYGYTF

abundance: .
d_gene: TRBD2
j_gene: TRBJ2-1
v_gene: TRBV9
CDR3nt: TGTGCCAGCAGCGCGGGGGGGGCGGAATACAATGAGCAGTTCTTC
CDR3aa: CASSAGGAEYNEQFF

abundance: few
d_gene: TRBD2
j_gene: TRBJ2-5
v_gene: TRBV5-1
CDR3nt: TGCGCCAGCAGCCTCGGGGGGTATGAGACCCAGTACTTC
CDR3aa: CASSLGGYETQYF

abundance: .
d_gene: .
j_gene: TRBJ1-2
v_gene: TRBV19
CDR3nt: TGTGCCAGTACCGGACAGACCTATGGCTACACCTTC
CDR3aa: CASTGQTYGYTF

abundance: .
d_gene: .
j_gene: TRBJ1-1
v_gene: TRBV7-3
CDR3nt: TGTGCCAGCAGCGTCGACAGGACTACTGAAGCTTTCTTT
CDR3aa: CASSVDRTTEAFF

abundance: .
d_gene: .
j_gene: TRBJ2-5
v_gene: TRBV2
CDR3nt: TGTGCCAGCAGTGAAGCGCTTTTTTCGGGGGTGCCGACGAAGACCCAGTACTTC
CDR3aa: CASSEALFSGVPTKTQYF

abundance: .
d_gene: .
j_gene: TRBJ1-2
v_gene: TRBV6-1
CDR3nt: TGTGCCAGCAGGGTACTGGGTGGGGAGGGCTATGGCTACACCTTC
CDR3aa: CASRVLGGEGYGYTF

abundance: once
d_gene: .
j_gene: TRBJ2-2
v_gene: TRBV7-8
CDR3nt: TGTGCCAGCAGCTCGGCTGGCGGGGGCAAATCCACCGGGGAGCTGTTTTTT
CDR3aa: CASSSAGGGKSTGELFF

abundance: .
d_gene: .
j_gene: TRBJ2-7
v_gene: TRBV29-1
CDR3nt: TGCAGCGTTGGTCTAGCATACGAGCAGTACTTC
CDR3aa: CSVGLAYEQYF

abundance: .
d_gene: TRBD1
j_gene: TRBJ1-4
v_gene: TRBV30
CDR3nt: TGTGCCTGGAGTGTTCTCAGGGGGCTCACTAATGAAAAACTGTTTTTT
CDR3aa: CAWSVLRGLTNEKLFF

abundance: .
d_gene: TRBD2
j_gene: TRBJ2-1
v_gene: TRBV4-3
CDR3nt: TGCGCCAGCAGCCAAGGGAGGGGCGGGGGGGCCTACAATGAGCAGTTCTTC
CDR3aa: CASSQGRGGGAYNEQFF